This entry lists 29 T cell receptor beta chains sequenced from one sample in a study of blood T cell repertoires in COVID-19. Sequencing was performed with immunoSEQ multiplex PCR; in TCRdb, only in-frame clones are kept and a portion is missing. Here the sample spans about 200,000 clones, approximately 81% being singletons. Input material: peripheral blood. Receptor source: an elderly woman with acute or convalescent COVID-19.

The DNA for the CDR3 is TGTGCCAGCAGCTTAAGTGGCCAGTCCTACGAGCAGTACTTC. Translating gives CASSLSGQSYEQYF. The rearrangement links TRBV11-3 to TRBJ2-7; unclear D gene. The germline V gene encodes CDR1 SGHNT and CDR2 YENEEA. V was pared by 2 bases and J by 1 base, with 9 bases between. This CDR3 region has 14 residues.

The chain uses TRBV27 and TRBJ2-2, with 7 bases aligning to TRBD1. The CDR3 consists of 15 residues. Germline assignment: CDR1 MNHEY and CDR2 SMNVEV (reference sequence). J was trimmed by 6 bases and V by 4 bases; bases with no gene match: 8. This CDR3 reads CASSSHMTGSGELFF. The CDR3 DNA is TGTGCCAGCAGTTCTCACATGACAGGGTCCGGGGAGCTGTTTTTT.

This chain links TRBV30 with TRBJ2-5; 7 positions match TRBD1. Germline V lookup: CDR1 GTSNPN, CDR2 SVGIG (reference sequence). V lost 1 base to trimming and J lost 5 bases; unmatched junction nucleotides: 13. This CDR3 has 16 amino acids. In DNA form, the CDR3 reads TGTGCCTGGAGTGCGAATCGACAGGGTGGGGGCGAGACCCAGTACTTC. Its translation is CAWSANRQGGGETQYF.

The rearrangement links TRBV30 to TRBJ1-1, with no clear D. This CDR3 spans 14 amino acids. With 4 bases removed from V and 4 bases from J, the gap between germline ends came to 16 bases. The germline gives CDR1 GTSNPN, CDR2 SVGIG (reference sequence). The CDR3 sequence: CAWNFDGRSTEAFF. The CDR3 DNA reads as TGTGCCTGGAACTTCGACGGCCGGAGCACTGAAGCTTTCTTT. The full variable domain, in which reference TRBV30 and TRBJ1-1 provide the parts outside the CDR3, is SQTIHQWPATLVQPVGSPLSLECTVEGTSNPNLYWYRQAAGRGLQLLFYSVGIGQISSEVPQNLSASRPQDRQFILSSKKLLLSDSGFYLCAWNFDGRSTEAFFGQGTRLTVV.

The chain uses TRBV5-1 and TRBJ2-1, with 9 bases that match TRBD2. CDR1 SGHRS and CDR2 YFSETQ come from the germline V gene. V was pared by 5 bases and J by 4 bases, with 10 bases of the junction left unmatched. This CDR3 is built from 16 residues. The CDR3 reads CASRPNSGRGYNEQFF. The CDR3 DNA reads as TGCGCCAGCAGGCCAAATAGCGGGAGAGGGTACAATGAGCAGTTCTTC.

CDR3 loop: CASGLRGEQFF. The DNA for the CDR3 is TGTGCTAGTGGCCTGCGGGGGGAGCAGTTCTTC. The rearrangement joins TRBV12-5 to TRBJ2-1, with 7 bases lining up with TRBD2. The ends lost 6 bases at V and 10 bases at J; junction bases unmatched: 3. This CDR3 spans 11 amino acids. Germline assignment: CDR1 LGHNT and CDR2 FRNRAP.

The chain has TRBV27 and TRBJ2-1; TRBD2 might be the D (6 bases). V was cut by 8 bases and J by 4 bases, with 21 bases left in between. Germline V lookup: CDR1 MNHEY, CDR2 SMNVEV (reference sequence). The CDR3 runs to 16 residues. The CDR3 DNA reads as TGTGCCAGCGCCAATCGTGGCGGAGGGGAGTACAATGAGCAGTTCTTC. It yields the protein CASANRGGGEYNEQFF.

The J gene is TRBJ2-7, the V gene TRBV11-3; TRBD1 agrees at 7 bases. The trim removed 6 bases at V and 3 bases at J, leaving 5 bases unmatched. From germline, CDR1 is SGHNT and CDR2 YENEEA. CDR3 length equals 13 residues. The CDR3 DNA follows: TGTGCCAGCAGTCGGGACAGACTCTACGAGCAGTACTTC. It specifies CASSRDRLYEQYF.

This CDR3 reads CATSQNQGVTDTQYF. CDR3 nucleotides: TGTGCCACCAGCCAAAACCAGGGGGTCACAGATACGCAGTATTTT. This rearrangement joins TRBV15 to TRBJ2-3; 7 nucleotides agree with TRBD1. The CDR3 sequence is 15 residues long. V lost 5 bases, J lost 2 bases, and 7 bases stayed unmatched. Germline V gives CDR1 LNHNV, CDR2 YYDKDF (reference sequence).

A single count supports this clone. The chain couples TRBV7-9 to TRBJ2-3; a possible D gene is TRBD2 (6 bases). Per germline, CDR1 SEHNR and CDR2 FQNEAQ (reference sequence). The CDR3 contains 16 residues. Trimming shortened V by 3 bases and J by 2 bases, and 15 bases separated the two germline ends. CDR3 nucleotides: TGTGCCAGCAGCTTTAATCGGGGGTGGGACACAGATACGCAGTATTTT. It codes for CASSFNRGWDTDTQYF.

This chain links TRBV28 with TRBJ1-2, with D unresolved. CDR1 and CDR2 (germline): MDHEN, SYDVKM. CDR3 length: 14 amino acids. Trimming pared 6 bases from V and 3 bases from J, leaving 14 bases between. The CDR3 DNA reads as TGTGCCAGCAGGCGAGGGAGTGTCTACTATGGCTACACCTTC. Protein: CASRRGSVYYGYTF.

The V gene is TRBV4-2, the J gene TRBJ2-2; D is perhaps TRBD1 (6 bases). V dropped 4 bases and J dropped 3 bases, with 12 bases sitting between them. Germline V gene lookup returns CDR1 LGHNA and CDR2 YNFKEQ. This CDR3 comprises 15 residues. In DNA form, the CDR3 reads TGTGCCAGCAGCCCCGACAGGATCCACACCGGGGAGCTGTTTTTT. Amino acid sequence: CASSPDRIHTGELFF.

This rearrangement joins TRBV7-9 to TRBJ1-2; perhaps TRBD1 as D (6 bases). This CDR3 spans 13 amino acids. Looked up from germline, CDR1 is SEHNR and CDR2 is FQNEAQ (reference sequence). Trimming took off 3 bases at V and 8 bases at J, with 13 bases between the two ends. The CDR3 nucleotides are TGTGCCAGCAGCTTCGATCAGGGGCCCGGCTACACCTTC. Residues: CASSFDQGPGYTF. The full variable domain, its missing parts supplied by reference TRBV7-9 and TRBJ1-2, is DTGVSQNPRHKITKRGQNVTFRCDPISEHNRLYWYRQTLGQGPEFLTYFQNEAQLEKSRLLSDRFSAERPKGSFSTLEIQRTEQGDSAMYLCASSFDQGPGYTFGSGTRLTVV.

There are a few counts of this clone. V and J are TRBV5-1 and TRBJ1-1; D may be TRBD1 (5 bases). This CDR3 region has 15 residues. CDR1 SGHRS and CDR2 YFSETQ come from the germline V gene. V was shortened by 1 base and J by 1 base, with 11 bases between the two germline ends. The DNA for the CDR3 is TGCGCCAGCAGCTTGTATCCAGGGCCGAACACTGAAGCTTTCTTT. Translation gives CASSLYPGPNTEAFF.

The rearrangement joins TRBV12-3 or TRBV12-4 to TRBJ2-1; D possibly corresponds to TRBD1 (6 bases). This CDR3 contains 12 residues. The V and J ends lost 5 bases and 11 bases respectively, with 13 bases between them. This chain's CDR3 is CASSRDKGQQFF. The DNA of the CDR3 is TGTGCCAGCAGTCGGGACAAAGGGCAGCAGTTCTTC.

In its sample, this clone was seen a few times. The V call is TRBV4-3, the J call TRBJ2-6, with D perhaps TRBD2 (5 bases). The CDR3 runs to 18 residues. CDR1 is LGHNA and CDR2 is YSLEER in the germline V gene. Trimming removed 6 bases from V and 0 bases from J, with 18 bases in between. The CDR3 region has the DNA TGCGCCAGCAGTCGGAACGTAGCGTATCTCTCTGGGGCCAACGTCCTGACTTTC. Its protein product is CASSRNVAYLSGANVLTF.

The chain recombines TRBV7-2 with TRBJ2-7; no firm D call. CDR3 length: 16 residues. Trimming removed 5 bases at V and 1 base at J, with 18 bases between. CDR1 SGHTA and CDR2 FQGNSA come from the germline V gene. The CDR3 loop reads CASSRLPRQHSYEQYF. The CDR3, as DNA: TGTGCCAGCAGCCGTCTCCCGAGACAACATTCCTACGAGCAGTACTTC.

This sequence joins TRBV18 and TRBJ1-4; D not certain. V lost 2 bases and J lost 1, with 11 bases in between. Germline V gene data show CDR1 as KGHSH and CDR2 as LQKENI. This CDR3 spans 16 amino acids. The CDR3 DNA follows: TGTGCCAGCTCACCAGGGCTCAGTGGAACTAATGAAAAACTGTTTTTT. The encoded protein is CASSPGLSGTNEKLFF.

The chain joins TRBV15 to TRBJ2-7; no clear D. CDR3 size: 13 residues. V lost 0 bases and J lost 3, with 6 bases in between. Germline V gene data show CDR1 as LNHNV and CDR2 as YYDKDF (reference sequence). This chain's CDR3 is CATSRDRSYEQYF. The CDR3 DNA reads TGTGCCACCAGCAGAGATAGGAGCTACGAGCAGTACTTC.

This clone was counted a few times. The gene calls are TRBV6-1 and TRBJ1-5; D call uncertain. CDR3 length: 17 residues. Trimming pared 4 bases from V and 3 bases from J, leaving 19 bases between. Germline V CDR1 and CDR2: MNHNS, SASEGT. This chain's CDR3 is CASSAPGITRFNQPQHF. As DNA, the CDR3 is TGTGCCAGCAGTGCCCCCGGGATAACCAGGTTCAATCAGCCCCAGCATTTT.

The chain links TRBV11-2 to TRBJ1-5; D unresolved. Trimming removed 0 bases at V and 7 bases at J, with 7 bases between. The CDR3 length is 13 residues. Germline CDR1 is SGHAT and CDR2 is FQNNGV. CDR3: CASSLDRVQPQHF. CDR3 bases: TGTGCCAGCAGCTTAGATCGCGTACAGCCCCAGCATTTT. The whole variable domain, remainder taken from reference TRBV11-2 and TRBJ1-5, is EAGVAQSPRYKIIEKRQSVAFWCNPISGHATLYWYQQILGQGPKLLIQFQNNGVVDDSQLPKDRFSAERLKGVDSTLKIQPAKLEDSAVYLCASSLDRVQPQHFGDGTRLSIL.

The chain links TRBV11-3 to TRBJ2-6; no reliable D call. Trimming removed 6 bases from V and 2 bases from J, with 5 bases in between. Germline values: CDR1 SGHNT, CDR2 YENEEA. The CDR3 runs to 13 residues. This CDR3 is CASSFTGANVLTF. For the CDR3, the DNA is TGTGCCAGCAGTTTTACTGGGGCCAACGTCCTGACTTTC.

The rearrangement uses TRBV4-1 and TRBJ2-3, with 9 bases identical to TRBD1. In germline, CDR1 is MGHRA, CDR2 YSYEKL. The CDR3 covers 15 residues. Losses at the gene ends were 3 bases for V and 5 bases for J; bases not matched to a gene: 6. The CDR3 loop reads CASSQRQGVEDTQYF. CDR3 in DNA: TGCGCCAGCAGCCAGAGACAGGGGGTAGAAGATACGCAGTATTTT.

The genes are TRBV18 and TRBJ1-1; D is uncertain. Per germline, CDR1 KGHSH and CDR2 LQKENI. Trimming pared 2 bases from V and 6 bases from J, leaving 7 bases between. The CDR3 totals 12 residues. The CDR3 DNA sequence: TGTGCCAGCTCACCAGGGGAGGCTGAAGCTTTCTTT. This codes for CASSPGEAEAFF.

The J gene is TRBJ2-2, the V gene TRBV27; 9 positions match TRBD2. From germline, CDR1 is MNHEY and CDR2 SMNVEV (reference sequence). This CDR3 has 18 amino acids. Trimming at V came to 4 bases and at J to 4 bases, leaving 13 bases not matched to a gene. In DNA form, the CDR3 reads TGTGCCAGCAGTTCGAGGCCCGGGACTAGCAGTTCCACCGGGGAGCTGTTTTTT. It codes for CASSSRPGTSSSTGELFF.

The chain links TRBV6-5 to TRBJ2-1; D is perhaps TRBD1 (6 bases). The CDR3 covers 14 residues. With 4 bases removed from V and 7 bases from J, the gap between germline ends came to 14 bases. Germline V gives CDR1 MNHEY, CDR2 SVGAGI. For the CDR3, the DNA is TGTGCCAGCAGTTCCCCCAGGGGCGGGAATGAGCAGTTCTTC. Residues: CASSSPRGGNEQFF.

The CDR3 sequence is CASTRDSYNEQFF. CDR3 coding DNA: TGTGCCAGCACCCGGGACAGTTACAATGAGCAGTTCTTC. This chain links TRBV4-2 with TRBJ2-1, with 7 bases fitting TRBD1. Germline CDR1 and CDR2: LGHNA and YNFKEQ. The ends lost 7 bases at V and 4 bases at J; junction bases unmatched: 4. The length of the CDR3 is 13 residues.

In nucleotides, the CDR3 is TGTGCCAGTAGGCGACGCGACGGGATGTTATACGAGCAGTACTTC. Its protein is CASRRRDGMLYEQYF. This chain uses TRBV19 with TRBJ2-7; perhaps TRBD2 as D (5 bases). Between the trimmed V and J ends, which lost 6 bases and 4 bases, there was a span of 19 bases. Germline CDR1 and CDR2: LNHDA and SQIVND (reference sequence). The CDR3 extends over 15 amino acids.

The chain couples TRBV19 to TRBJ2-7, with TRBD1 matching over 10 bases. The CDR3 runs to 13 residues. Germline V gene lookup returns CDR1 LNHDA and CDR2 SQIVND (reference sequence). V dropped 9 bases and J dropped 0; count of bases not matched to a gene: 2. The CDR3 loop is CASRQGASYEQYF. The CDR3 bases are TGTGCCAGCCGACAGGGGGCCTCCTACGAGCAGTACTTC. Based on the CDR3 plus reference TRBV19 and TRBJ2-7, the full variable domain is DGGITQSPKYLFRKEGQNVTLSCEQNLNHDAMYWYRQDPGQGLRLIYYSQIVNDFQKGDIAEGYSVSREKKESFPLTVTSAQKNPTAFYLCASRQGASYEQYFGPGTRLTVT.